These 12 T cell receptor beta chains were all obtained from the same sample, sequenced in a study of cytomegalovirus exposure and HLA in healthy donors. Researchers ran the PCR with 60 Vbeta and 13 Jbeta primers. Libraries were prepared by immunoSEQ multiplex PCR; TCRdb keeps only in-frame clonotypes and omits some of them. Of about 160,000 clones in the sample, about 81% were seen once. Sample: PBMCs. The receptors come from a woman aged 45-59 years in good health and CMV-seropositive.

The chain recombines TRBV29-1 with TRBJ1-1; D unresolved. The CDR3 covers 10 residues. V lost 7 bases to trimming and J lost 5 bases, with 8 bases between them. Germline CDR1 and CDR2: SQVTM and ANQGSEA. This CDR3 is CSAQKTEAFF. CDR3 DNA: TGCAGCGCTCAGAAGACTGAAGCTTTCTTT.

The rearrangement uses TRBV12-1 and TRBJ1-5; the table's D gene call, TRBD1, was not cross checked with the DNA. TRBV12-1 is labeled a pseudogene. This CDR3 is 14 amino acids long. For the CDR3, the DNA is TGTGCCAGCAACTTACAGGGGGCGCGAAGGCCCCAGCATTTT. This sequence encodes CASNLQGARRPQHF.

For the CDR3, the DNA is TGCGCCAGCAGTGAAGGGGCCGCGACCCACGAGCAGTACTTC. Amino acid sequence: CASSEGAATHEQYF. The chain joins TRBV10-2 to TRBJ2-7; D may be TRBD1 (5 bases). Per the germline V gene, CDR1 is WSHSY and CDR2 is SAAADI. Trimming removed 3 bases from V and 5 bases from J, with 14 bases in between. This CDR3 has 14 residues.

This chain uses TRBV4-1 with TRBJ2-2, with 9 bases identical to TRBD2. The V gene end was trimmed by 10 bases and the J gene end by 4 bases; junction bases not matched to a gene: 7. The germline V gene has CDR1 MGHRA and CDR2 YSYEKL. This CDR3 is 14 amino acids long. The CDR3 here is CATSLGLATGELFF. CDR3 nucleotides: TGCGCCACCTCATTGGGACTAGCCACCGGGGAGCTGTTTTTT.

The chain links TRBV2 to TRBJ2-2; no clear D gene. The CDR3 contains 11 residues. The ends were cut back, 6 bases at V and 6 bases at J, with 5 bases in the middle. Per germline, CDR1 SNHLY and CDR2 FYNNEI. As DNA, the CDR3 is TGTGCCAGCAGCCTACCCGGGGAGCTGTTTTTT. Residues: CASSLPGELFF. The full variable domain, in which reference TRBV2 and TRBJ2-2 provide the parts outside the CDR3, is EPEVTQTPSHQVTQMGQEVILRCVPISNHLYFYWYRQILGQKVEFLVSFYNNEISEKSEIFDDQFSVERPDGSNFTLKIRSTKLEDSAMYFCASSLPGELFFGEGSRLTVL.

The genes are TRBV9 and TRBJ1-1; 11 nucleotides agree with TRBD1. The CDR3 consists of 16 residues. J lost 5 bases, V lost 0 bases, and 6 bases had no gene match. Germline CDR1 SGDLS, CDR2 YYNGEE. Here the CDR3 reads CASSVAAGQGATEAFF. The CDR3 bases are TGTGCCAGCAGCGTAGCTGCCGGACAGGGGGCGACTGAAGCTTTCTTT.

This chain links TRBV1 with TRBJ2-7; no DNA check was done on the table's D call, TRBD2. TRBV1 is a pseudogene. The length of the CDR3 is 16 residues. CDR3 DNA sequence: TGCACCAGCAGCCAAGATAGAGGCGGTGTTTTCCGCGAGCAGTACTTC. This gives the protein CTSSQDRGGVFREQYF.

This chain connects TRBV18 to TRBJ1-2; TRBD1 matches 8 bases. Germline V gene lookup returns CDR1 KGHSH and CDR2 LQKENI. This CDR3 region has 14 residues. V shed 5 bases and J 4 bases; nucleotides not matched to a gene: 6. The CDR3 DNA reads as TGTGCCAGCTCAACAGCGACAGGGGTCTATGGCTACACCTTC. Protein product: CASSTATGVYGYTF.

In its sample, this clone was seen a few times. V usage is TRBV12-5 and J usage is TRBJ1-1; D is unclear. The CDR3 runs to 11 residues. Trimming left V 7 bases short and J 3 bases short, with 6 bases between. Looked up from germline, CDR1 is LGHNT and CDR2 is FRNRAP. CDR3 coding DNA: TGTGCTAGTGCAGAACACACTGAAGCTTTCTTT. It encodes CASAEHTEAFF.

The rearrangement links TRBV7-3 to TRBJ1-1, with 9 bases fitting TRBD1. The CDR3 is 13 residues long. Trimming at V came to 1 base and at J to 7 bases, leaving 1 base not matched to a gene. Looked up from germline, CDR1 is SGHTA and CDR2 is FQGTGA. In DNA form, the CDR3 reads TGTGCCAGCAGCTTAATGGGACAGGGTGAAGCTTTCTTT. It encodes CASSLMGQGEAFF.

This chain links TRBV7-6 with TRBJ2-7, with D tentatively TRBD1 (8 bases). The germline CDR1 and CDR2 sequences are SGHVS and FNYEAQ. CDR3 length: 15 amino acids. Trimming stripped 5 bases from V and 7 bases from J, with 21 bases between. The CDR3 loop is CASSPRQGRGGEQYF. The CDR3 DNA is TGTGCCAGCAGCCCCCGACAGGGGAGGGGTGGTGAGCAGTACTTC. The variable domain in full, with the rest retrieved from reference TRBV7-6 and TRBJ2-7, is GAGVSQSPRYKVTKRGQDVALRCDPISGHVSLYWYRQALGQGPEFLTYFNYEAQQDKSGLPNDRFSAERPEGSISTLTIQRTEQRDSAMYRCASSPRQGRGGEQYFGPGTRLTVT.

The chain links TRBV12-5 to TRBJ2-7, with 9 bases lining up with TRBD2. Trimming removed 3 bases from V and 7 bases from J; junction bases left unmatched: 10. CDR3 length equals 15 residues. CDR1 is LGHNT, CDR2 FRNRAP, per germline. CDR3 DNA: TGTGCTAGTGGTTTACCCGGGCTAGCGGGGAGGGAGCAGTACTTC. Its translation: CASGLPGLAGREQYF.